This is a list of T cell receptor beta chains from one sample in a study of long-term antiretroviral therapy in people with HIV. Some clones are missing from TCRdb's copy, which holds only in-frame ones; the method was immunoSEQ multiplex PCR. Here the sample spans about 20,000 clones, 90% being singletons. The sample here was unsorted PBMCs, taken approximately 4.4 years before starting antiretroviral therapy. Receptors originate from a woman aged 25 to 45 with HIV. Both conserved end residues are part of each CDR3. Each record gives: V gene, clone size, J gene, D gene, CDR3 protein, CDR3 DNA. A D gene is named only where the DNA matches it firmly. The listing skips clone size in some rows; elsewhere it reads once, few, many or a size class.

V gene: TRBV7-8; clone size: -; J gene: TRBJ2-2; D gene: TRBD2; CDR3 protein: CASSLGGGGTARGTGELFF; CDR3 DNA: TGTGCCAGCAGCTTAGGGGGCGGGGGGACCGCCCGGGGCACCGGGGAGCTGTTTTTT
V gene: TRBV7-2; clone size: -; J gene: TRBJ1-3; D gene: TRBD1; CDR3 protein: CASSLDRFSGNTIYF; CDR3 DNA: TGTGCCAGCAGTTTGGACAGGTTCTCTGGAAACACCATATATTTT
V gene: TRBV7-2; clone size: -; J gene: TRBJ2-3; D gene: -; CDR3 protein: CASSLTRLEDTQYF; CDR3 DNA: TGTGCCAGCAGCTTAACAAGACTAGAGGATACGCAGTATTTT
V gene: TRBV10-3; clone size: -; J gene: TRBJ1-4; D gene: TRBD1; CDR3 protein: CAIGTDLNEKLFF; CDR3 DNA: TGTGCCATTGGGACAGACCTTAATGAAAAACTGTTTTTT
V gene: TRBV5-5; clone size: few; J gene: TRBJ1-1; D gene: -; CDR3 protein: CASSLTPNTEAFF; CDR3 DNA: TGTGCCAGCAGCTTAACCCCGAACACTGAAGCTTTCTTT
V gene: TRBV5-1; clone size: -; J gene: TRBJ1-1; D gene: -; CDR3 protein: CASSPYNPGPNTEAFF; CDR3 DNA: TGCGCCAGCAGCCCGTACAATCCGGGACCGAACACTGAAGCTTTCTTT
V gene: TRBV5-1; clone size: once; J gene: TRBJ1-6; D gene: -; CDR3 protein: CASSLSHGGGSPLHF; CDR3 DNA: TGCGCCAGCAGCTTGTCTCACGGGGGTGGGTCACCCCTCCACTTT
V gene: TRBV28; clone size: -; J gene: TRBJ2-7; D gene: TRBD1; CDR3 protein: CASSFSRTGSTYEQYF; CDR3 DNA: TGTGCCAGCAGTTTTTCCAGGACAGGCTCAACCTACGAGCAGTACTTC
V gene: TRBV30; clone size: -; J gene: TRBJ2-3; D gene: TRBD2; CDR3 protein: CAWSVPGGSTDTQYF; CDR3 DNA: TGTGCCTGGAGTGTACCGGGGGGGTCTACAGATACGCAGTATTTT
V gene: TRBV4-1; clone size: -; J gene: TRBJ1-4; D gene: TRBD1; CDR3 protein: CASSQDYRGTNEKLFF; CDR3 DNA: TGCGCCAGCAGCCAAGACTACAGGGGGACTAATGAAAAACTGTTTTTT
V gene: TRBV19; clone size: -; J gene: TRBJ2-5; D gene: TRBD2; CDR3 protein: CASSKAGGQETQYF; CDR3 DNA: TGTGCCAGTAGCAAAGCGGGGGGGCAAGAGACCCAGTACTTC
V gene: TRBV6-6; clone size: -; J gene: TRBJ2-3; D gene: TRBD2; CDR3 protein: CASSLASGVSTDTQYF; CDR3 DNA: TGTGCCAGCAGTTTGGCTAGCGGGGTTAGCACAGATACGCAGTATTTT
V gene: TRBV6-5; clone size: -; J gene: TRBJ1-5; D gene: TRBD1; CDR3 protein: CASRKQGAGNQPQHF; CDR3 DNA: TGTGCCAGCCGAAAACAGGGGGCTGGCAATCAGCCCCAGCATTTT
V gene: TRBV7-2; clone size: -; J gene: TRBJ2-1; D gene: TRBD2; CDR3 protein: CASSSISGGAGNEQFF; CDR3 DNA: TGTGCCAGCAGCTCGATCAGCGGGGGGGCCGGGAATGAGCAGTTCTTC
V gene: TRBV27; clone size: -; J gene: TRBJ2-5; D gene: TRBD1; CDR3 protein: CASSLYRGDRETQYF; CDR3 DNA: TGTGCCAGCAGTTTATACAGGGGGGATCGAGAGACCCAGTACTTC
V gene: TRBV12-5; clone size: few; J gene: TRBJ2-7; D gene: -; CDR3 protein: CASGLGRAWDEQYF; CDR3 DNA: TGTGCTAGTGGTTTGGGCCGGGCTTGGGACGAGCAGTACTTC
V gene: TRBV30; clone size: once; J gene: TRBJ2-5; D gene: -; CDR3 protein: CAWSSGTFQETQYF; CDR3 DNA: TGTGCCTGGAGCTCCGGGACTTTCCAAGAGACCCAGTACTTC
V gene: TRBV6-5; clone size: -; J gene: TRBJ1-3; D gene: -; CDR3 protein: CASSYSSTGAGNTIYF; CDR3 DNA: TGTGCCAGCAGTTACTCGTCCACGGGGGCTGGAAACACCATATATTTT
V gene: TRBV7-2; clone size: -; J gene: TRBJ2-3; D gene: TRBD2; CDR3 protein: CASSLVRGGGNADTQYF; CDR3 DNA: TGTGCCAGCAGCTTAGTTCGTGGCGGGGGTAACGCAGATACGCAGTATTTT
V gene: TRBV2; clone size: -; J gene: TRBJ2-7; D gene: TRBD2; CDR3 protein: CASSALAGGSQQYF; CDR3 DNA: TGTGCCAGCAGTGCTCTAGCGGGGGGTTCCCAGCAGTACTTC
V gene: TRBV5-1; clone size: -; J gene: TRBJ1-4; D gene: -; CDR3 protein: CASSFSGSPNGGDNEKLFF; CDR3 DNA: TGCGCCAGCAGCTTTTCAGGGAGTCCTAACGGGGGAGATAATGAAAAACTGTTTTTT
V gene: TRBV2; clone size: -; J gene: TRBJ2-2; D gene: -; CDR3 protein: CASSKRPDGTGELFF; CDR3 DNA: TGTGCCAGCAGCAAACGCCCGGACGGCACCGGGGAGCTGTTTTTT
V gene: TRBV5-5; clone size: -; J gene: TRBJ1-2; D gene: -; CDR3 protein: CASSPEAGSTGYTF; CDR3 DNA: TGTGCCAGCAGCCCGGAAGCGGGGAGTACGGGCTACACCTTC
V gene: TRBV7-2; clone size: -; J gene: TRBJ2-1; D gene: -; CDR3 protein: CASSLVVASYNEQFF; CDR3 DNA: TGTGCCAGCAGCTTAGTGGTGGCATCATACAATGAGCAGTTCTTC
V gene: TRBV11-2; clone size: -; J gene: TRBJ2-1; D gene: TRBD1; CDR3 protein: CASSKRQGAHKHNEQFF; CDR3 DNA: TGTGCCAGCAGCAAGCGACAGGGGGCCCATAAACACAATGAGCAGTTCTTC
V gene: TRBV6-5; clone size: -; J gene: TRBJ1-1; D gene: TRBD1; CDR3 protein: CASSSGQGYTEAFF; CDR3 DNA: TGTGCCAGCAGTTCTGGACAGGGTTACACTGAAGCTTTCTTT
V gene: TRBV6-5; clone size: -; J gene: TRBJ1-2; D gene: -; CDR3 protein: CASSYSATNYGYTF; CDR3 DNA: TGTGCCAGCAGTTACTCGGCGACTAACTATGGCTACACCTTC
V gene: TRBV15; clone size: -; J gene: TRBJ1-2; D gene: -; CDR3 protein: CATGGGGSYGYTF; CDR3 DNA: TGTGCCACCGGCGGGGGTGGAAGCTATGGCTACACCTTC
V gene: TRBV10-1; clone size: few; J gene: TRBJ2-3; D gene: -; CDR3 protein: CATKEPLPPATDTQYF; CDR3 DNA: TGCGCCACCAAAGAGCCCTTGCCCCCCGCGACAGATACGCAGTATTTT
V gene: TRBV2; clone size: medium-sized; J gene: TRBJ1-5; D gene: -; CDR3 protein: CASSESLGLRLGNQPQHF; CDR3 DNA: TGTGCCAGCAGTGAGAGTCTTGGACTCAGGCTGGGGAATCAGCCCCAGCATTTT
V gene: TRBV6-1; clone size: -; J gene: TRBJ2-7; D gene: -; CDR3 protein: CASRWVVGGEQYF; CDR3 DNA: TGTGCCAGCCGATGGGTGGTTGGAGGCGAGCAGTACTTC
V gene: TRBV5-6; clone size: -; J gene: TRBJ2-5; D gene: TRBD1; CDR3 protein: CASSFPRDSVQETQYF; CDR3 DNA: TGTGCCAGCAGCTTCCCCCGGGACAGCGTACAAGAGACCCAGTACTTC
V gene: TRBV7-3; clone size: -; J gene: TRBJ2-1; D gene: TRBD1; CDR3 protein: CASSPKGQGVTMSYNEQFF; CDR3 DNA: TGTGCCAGCAGCCCAAAGGGACAGGGTGTCACGATGTCTTACAATGAGCAGTTCTTC